The T cell receptor (beta chain) under discussion was sequenced for a study of blood T cell repertoires in COVID-19. Study-level information: Collection of acute and convalescent COVID-19 samples took place in the United States, Italy and Spain. T cells, B-cell-depleted T cells, or PBMCs supplied cDNA or gDNA.

This clone was seen at least ten times. Assay: immunoSEQ multiplex PCR; the TCRdb copy retains only in-frame clones and omits some. The sample lists 200,000 to 300,000 clones, 83% occurring once. Trimming removed 5 bases from V and 7 bases from J; junction bases left unmatched: 16. This CDR3 has 16 residues. Germline V CDR1 and CDR2: SEHNR, FQNEAQ (reference sequence). The sequenced sample consisted of peripheral blood. This clonotype was sampled from a human donor in a cohort sampled during active COVID-19. This chain connects TRBV7-9 to TRBJ1-1, with 7 bases matching TRBD1. DNA of the CDR3: TGTGCCAGCAGCCCACAAACCATGACAGGGACTGTTGAAGCTTTCTTT. Its translation: CASSPQTMTGTVEAFF.